This T cell receptor (beta chain) is from a study of T-cell memory formation after mild COVID-19. Study outcomes and limitations: Some responding clones appeared in pre-infection memory, suggesting cross-reactive memory joined. Day 15 to 85 contracting clones showed balanced CD4/CD8; later expanders leaned CD4+.

TCRdb analysed the 5' RACE reads with MiXCR anew, one entry per CDR3 protein. The sample shows some 280,000 distinct CDR3 sequences, about 17% of them seen only once. Looked up from germline, CDR1 is SGHVS and CDR2 is FNYEAQ. The CDR3 has 15 residues. V shed 2 bases and J shed 4 bases, with 14 bases lying between them. This clonotype occurred a few times. Its cognate antigen is unknown. Sequenced input: PBMCs or a T cell subset sorted from them (not recorded which). The TCR sequence derives from a young man who had mild COVID-19 (a few samples of this study predate the infection). Cell type and time point are not known. This chain connects TRBV7-6 to TRBJ1-2; D uncertain. The CDR3, as DNA: TGTGCCAGCAGCTTAAATGTAGGCAGCCCCTATGGCTACACCTTC. It codes for CASSLNVGSPYGYTF.